Listed here are 23 T cell receptor beta chains from one sample, sequenced in a study of regulatory T cells in long-lasting Graves disease. Library construction for TCR beta used iRepertoire HTBI primers and Arm-PCR of CDR3 regions. TCRdb recomputed calls from the multiplex PCR reads with MiXCR, one row per CDR3 protein. The sample contains about 290,000 distinct CDR3 sequences, approximately 20% of which appear only once. Documented time point: persistent/refractory GD, antithyroid drugs over 5 years with positive TRAb. RNA from PBMCs was the source of the TCR library. The specimen comprised peripheral blood mononuclear cells (PBMCs), sampled when the disease was refractory, from a patient treated with antithyroid drugs. The receptors were gathered from a female donor with Graves disease.

There are many counts of this clonotype. The rearrangement uses TRBV11-2 and TRBJ1-1; D is undetermined. This CDR3 comprises 13 residues. Trimming took off 0 bases at V and 10 bases at J, with 12 bases between the two ends. Germline CDR1 SGHAT, CDR2 FQNNGV. The CDR3 region has the DNA TGTGCCAGCAGCTTAGATATTTGGGGAGGAGCTTTCTTT. Translating it yields CASSLDIWGGAFF.

The V gene is TRBV10-3, the J gene TRBJ1-4; D possibly corresponds to TRBD1 (6 bases). The CDR3 has 13 residues. Germline V gene lookup returns CDR1 ENHRY and CDR2 SYGVKD. With 2 bases removed from V and 5 bases from J, the gap between germline ends came to 6 bases. CDR3 nucleotides: TGTGCCATCAGTGAGACAGGGAATGAAAAACTGTTTTTT. Protein product: CAISETGNEKLFF.

The chain combines TRBV7-2 with TRBJ2-5; 8 nucleotides align to TRBD1. The V gene's germline CDR1 is SGHTA and CDR2 FQGNSA. J lost 4 bases, V lost 4 bases, and 11 bases had no gene match. The length of the CDR3 is 16 residues. The CDR3 loop is CASSSRSVRGRETQYF. The CDR3 DNA reads as TGTGCCAGCAGCTCCAGAAGCGTCAGGGGGCGAGAGACCCAGTACTTC.

This clonotype came up a few times. The V and J genes are TRBV19 and TRBJ1-1, with D possibly being TRBD1 (6 bases). V was trimmed by 6 bases and J by 10 bases, leaving 18 bases between them. CDR1 and CDR2 from the germline V gene are LNHDA and SQIVND (reference sequence). This CDR3 comprises 13 residues. The CDR3: CASRGQLTVPAFF. The CDR3 DNA is TGTGCCAGTAGGGGACAATTAACAGTACCAGCTTTCTTT. The full variable domain, completed using reference TRBV19 and TRBJ1-1, is DGGITQSPKYLFRKEGQNVTLSCEQNLNHDAMYWYRQDPGQGLRLIYYSQIVNDFQKGDIAEGYSVSREKKESFPLTVTSAQKNPTAFYLCASRGQLTVPAFFGQGTRLTVV.

The chain links TRBV14 to TRBJ2-7, with D tentatively TRBD1 (6 bases). The CDR3 runs to 17 residues. Trimming shortened V by 3 bases and J by 6 bases, and 24 bases separated the two germline ends. In germline, CDR1 is SGHDN, CDR2 FVKESK. The CDR3 here is CASSHPEQGTFPGEQYF. The CDR3 DNA follows: TGTGCCAGCAGCCACCCGGAACAGGGCACGTTTCCAGGCGAGCAGTACTTC.

In this sample, this clonotype turned up many times. The J gene is TRBJ1-5, the V gene TRBV6-1; D is unresolved. Trimming stripped 7 bases from V and 2 bases from J, with 15 bases between. Per germline, CDR1 MNHNS and CDR2 SASEGT. This CDR3 has 15 amino acids. The chain's CDR3 is CASTQTPSGNQPQHF. DNA of the CDR3: TGTGCCAGCACCCAAACCCCCTCTGGCAATCAGCCCCAGCATTTT.

The chain carries TRBV3-1 and TRBJ2-5; 11 bases fit TRBD2. The CDR3 extends over 15 amino acids. Trimming removed 3 bases from V and 5 bases from J; junction bases left unmatched: 5. Germline CDR1 is LGHDT and CDR2 is YNNKEL (reference sequence). The CDR3 here is CASSHSTSGSETQYF. DNA of the CDR3: TGTGCCAGCAGCCACTCTACTAGCGGGAGTGAGACCCAGTACTTC.

This clonotype was picked up one time. The rearrangement uses TRBV20-1 and TRBJ1-1; the D gene is possibly TRBD1 (5 bases). Germline V lookup: CDR1 DFQATT, CDR2 SNEGSKA (reference sequence). Trimming cost V 3 bases and J 1 base, with 18 bases left between them. This CDR3 has 16 amino acids. CDR3 in DNA: TGCAGTGCTAGCGATCCGGGGGGTCCGGGGAACACTGAAGCTTTCTTT. It translates to CSASDPGGPGNTEAFF.

This clonotype appeared once. The rearrangement joins TRBV5-8 to TRBJ1-2, with TRBD1 matching 11 bases. V trimming: 7 bases; J trimming: 3 bases; junction bases outside the gene matches: 14. Germline V gene data show CDR1 as SGHTS and CDR2 as YDEGEE. The CDR3 has 17 residues. The CDR3 DNA sequence: TGTGCCAGCCCTGTGTGGGACAGGGGGTTTGCGTACTATGGCTACACCTTC. Its protein product is CASPVWDRGFAYYGYTF.

This clonotype was seen only a few times. The chain has TRBV20-1 and TRBJ2-7; D uncertain. Trimming stripped 2 bases from V and 3 bases from J, with 14 bases between. The CDR3 covers 14 residues. From germline, CDR1 is DFQATT and CDR2 SNEGSKA (reference sequence). CDR3 in DNA: TGCAGTGCTAGAAATTTATACTGGGACTACGAGCAGTACTTC. Residues: CSARNLYWDYEQYF.

V usage is TRBV15 and J usage is TRBJ2-7, with 9 bases identical to TRBD1. Germline V gene sequence: CDR1 LNHNV, CDR2 YYDKDF (reference sequence). The junction had 7 bases not matched to a gene; V was cut back by 3 bases and J by 4 bases. The CDR3 has 15 amino acids. The CDR3 loop reads CATSRGLGQGYEQYF. The CDR3 nucleotides are TGTGCCACCAGCAGGGGACTGGGACAGGGATACGAGCAGTACTTC.

The chain employs TRBV20-1 and TRBJ2-2; 8 bases agree with TRBD2. This CDR3 comprises 16 residues. V trimming: 2 bases; J trimming: 4 bases; junction bases outside the gene matches: 9. Germline V lookup: CDR1 DFQATT, CDR2 SNEGSKA (reference sequence). The CDR3 loop reads CSARKLAGSATGELFF. In nucleotides, the CDR3 is TGCAGTGCTAGAAAATTAGCGGGGAGCGCCACCGGGGAGCTGTTTTTT.

This clonotype has at least ten counts. CDR3 DNA sequence: TGCAGTGCAAGGGACGGCAATCAGCCCCAGCATTTT. Translating it yields CSARDGNQPQHF. This sequence joins TRBV20-1 and TRBJ1-5; a weak D match, TRBD1 (5 bases). This CDR3 spans 12 amino acids. Germline V lookup: CDR1 DFQATT, CDR2 SNEGSKA (reference sequence). Trimming took 6 bases from V and 2 from J, leaving 8 bases between them.

This clonotype was counted many times. The chain has TRBV7-9 and TRBJ1-1; D not resolved. Trimming took off 10 bases at V and 3 bases at J, with 15 bases between the two ends. The CDR3 length is 13 residues. CDR1 is SEHNR and CDR2 is FQNEAQ in the germline V gene (reference sequence). CDR3 region: CANQRGPHTEAFF. CDR3 nucleotides: TGTGCCAACCAGCGAGGCCCACACACTGAAGCTTTCTTT.

This chain connects TRBV6-5 to TRBJ2-3; D is uncertain. CDR1 and CDR2 (germline): MNHEY, SVGAGI. CDR3 length: 11 amino acids. Deletions cut 1 base from V and 6 bases from J, with 2 bases between. The CDR3 region has the DNA TGTGCCAGCAGTTACTGGGATACGCAGTATTTT. Encoded protein: CASSYWDTQYF.

This clonotype was picked up a small number of times. The CDR3 carries no conserved terminal phenylalanine or tryptophan, so it likely arises from a read error. The genes are TRBV5-1 and TRBJ1-1; TRBD1 matches 7 bases. From germline, CDR1 is SGHRS and CDR2 YFSETQ. V lost 4 bases, J lost 4 bases, and 10 bases stayed unmatched. The CDR3 contains 15 residues. CDR3: CASSPDRAAFTEAFL. The CDR3 DNA sequence: TGCGCCAGCAGCCCCGACAGGGCGGCGTTCACTGAAGCTTTCCTT.

This clonotype was seen at least ten times. The chain employs TRBV29-1 and TRBJ1-2, with TRBD1 as a possible D gene (6 bases). CDR1 and CDR2 (germline): SQVTM, ANQGSEA. The CDR3 runs 15 residues. V lost 0 bases and J 1 base, leaving 12 bases between the germline ends. CDR3 nucleotides: TGCAGCGTTGAAGATGGGCCAGGGGTTAACTATGGCTACACCTTC. Protein sequence: CSVEDGPGVNYGYTF. The variable domain in full, with the rest retrieved from reference TRBV29-1 and TRBJ1-2, is SAVISQKPSRDICQRGTSLTIQCQVDSQVTMMFWYRQQPGQSLTLIATANQGSEATYESGFVIDKFPISRPNLTFSTLTVSNMSPEDSSIYLCSVEDGPGVNYGYTFGSGTRLTVV.

The rearrangement joins TRBV15 to TRBJ2-5, with D unresolved. The germline V gene has CDR1 LNHNV and CDR2 YYDKDF (reference sequence). The length of the CDR3 is 15 residues. Trimming stripped 2 bases from V and 4 bases from J, with 14 bases between. The CDR3 DNA follows: TGTGCCACCAGCAGAAGTCTGTGGGCAGGAGAGACCCAGTACTTC. Translating gives CATSRSLWAGETQYF.

The chain is built from TRBV27 and TRBJ2-7, with D hard to call. With 6 bases removed from V and 2 bases from J, the gap between germline ends came to 11 bases. Germline V gene sequence: CDR1 MNHEY, CDR2 SMNVEV (reference sequence). The CDR3 runs to 13 residues. CDR3 nucleotide sequence: TGTGCCAGCAGGCTCCGGTCGCCCTACGAGCAGTACTTC. This translates into CASRLRSPYEQYF.

Worth noting for this clonotype: A junction boundary mismatches the germline segment, possibly from a read error. The chain carries TRBV30 and TRBJ1-2; D ambiguous. The CDR3 is 9 residues long. Germline CDR1 GTSNPN, CDR2 SVGIG (reference sequence). In DNA, the CDR3 is TGTGCCTGGAGTGTGGGCCCCCTCTTC. Residues: CAWSVGPLF.

V is TRBV7-2 and J is TRBJ2-1; TRBD2 matches at 7 bases. The CDR3 covers 14 residues. Germline CDR1 is SGHTA and CDR2 is FQGNSA. The J segment lost 8 bases and the V segment lost 5 bases, leaving 9 bases of the junction unmatched. The CDR3 is CASSPQAGVHEQFF. The CDR3 DNA is TGTGCCAGCAGCCCCCAGGCGGGAGTTCATGAGCAGTTCTTC.

The chain has TRBV29-1 and TRBJ2-7, with unresolved D. Germline loops: CDR1 SQVTM, CDR2 ANQGSEA. Trimming pared 4 bases from V and 6 bases from J, leaving 19 bases between. This CDR3 contains 14 residues. The CDR3 loop is CSVGSAVQQGEQYF. The CDR3 region has the DNA TGCAGCGTTGGCAGTGCGGTACAGCAAGGCGAGCAGTACTTC.

This clonotype showed up many times. This chain connects TRBV7-2 to TRBJ2-5; D is possibly TRBD1 (6 bases). The germline V and J ends were trimmed by 3 bases and 1 base, with 12 bases remaining between them. This CDR3 is 15 amino acids long. Germline loops: CDR1 SGHTA, CDR2 FQGNSA. CDR3 sequence reads: CASSFPGDTQETQYF. DNA of the CDR3: TGTGCCAGCAGCTTCCCCGGGGACACCCAAGAGACCCAGTACTTC.